Sequencing of this T cell receptor (beta chain) was carried out in a study of regulatory T cells in long-lasting Graves disease. Time point described: newly diagnosed GD, antithyroid drugs for less than 3 months. TCR sequences were obtained from RNA taken from PBMCs. This clonotype was observed many times. Its antigen is still unknown. With iRepertoire HTBI primers and Arm-PCR of CDR3 regions, TCR beta libraries were built. Using its own MiXCR run on the multiplex PCR reads, TCRdb lists one record per CDR3 protein. Of 680,000 or so distinct CDR3 sequences listed, about 15% are singletons. Trimming took off 10 bases at V and 0 bases at J, with 16 bases between the two ends. In germline, CDR1 is MNHNS, CDR2 SASEGT. This CDR3 is built from 14 residues. Study-wide results and limits: Under persistent disease, TRBV28, TRBJ1-2 and TRBJ2-5 were used preferentially.

Another study also made use of these data, one on T cells in Graves' hyperthyroidism and ophthalmopathy.

The clonotype was recovered from a woman in her twenties or thirties with Graves disease. V and J are TRBV6-1 and TRBJ2-7; D is possibly TRBD1 or TRBD2 (5 bases each). The source material was peripheral blood mononuclear cells (PBMCs), sampled at new diagnosis, from a patient treated with antithyroid drugs. In nucleotides, the CDR3 is TGTGCCATTAACCGGGACGGAGACTCCTACGAGCAGTACTTC. Protein: CAINRDGDSYEQYF.